Presented here are 5 T cell receptor beta chains from one specimen sequenced in a study of blood T cells in healthy people across ages. Then a second PCR, running about 7 to 11 cycles, was carried out with a sample-barcoded 5' primer and a J-beta primer mix. TCRdb recomputed calls from the 5' RACE reads with MiXCR, one row per CDR3 protein. In the table there are some 1.5 million distinct CDR3 sequences, 28% of which are singletons. What was sequenced was blood. These receptors came from a woman in her twenties or thirties in good health.

This chain joins TRBV6-6 and TRBJ2-1; D gene ambiguous. This CDR3 region has 15 residues. CDR1 is MNHNY, CDR2 SVGAGI, per germline (reference sequence). The V gene lost 3 bases and the J gene lost 3 bases, with 12 bases spanning the gap. CDR3 in DNA: TGTGCCAGCAGTTATCGCCGGAAGAGCTACAATGAGCAGTTCTTC. This gives the protein CASSYRRKSYNEQFF.

The table lists this clonotype with a few counts. The rearrangement links TRBV7-2 to TRBJ1-6; 10 nucleotides match TRBD1. This CDR3 region has 15 residues. The V and J ends lost 0 bases and 10 bases, in that order; junction bases with no gene match: 3. Germline V gives CDR1 SGHTA, CDR2 FQGNSA. CDR3: CASSLAGQGLSPLHF. CDR3 sequence (DNA): TGTGCCAGCAGCTTAGCGGGACAGGGGTTATCACCCCTCCACTTT.

This rearrangement joins TRBV28 to TRBJ2-1; the D gene is possibly TRBD1 (6 bases). Germline loops: CDR1 MDHEN, CDR2 SYDVKM. CDR3 length equals 14 residues. The V end lost 6 bases, the J end lost 13 bases, and 22 bases lay between the germline ends. The CDR3: CASRGALRGETQFF. CDR3 DNA sequence: TGTGCCAGCAGGGGGGCTCTTCGTGGAGAGACCCAGTTCTTC.

This chain links TRBV29-1 with TRBJ1-2; D unresolved. In germline, CDR1 is SQVTM, CDR2 ANQGSEA. Trimming removed 2 bases from V and 0 bases from J, with 10 bases in between. The CDR3 is made up of 14 amino acids. The CDR3 bases are TGCAGCGTTGAATCCGGAATACCTAACTATGGCTACACCTTC. It specifies CSVESGIPNYGYTF.

The chain couples TRBV20-1 to TRBJ2-2, with D unclear. V was shortened by 6 bases and J by 8 bases, with 16 bases between the two germline ends. The CDR3 extends over 13 amino acids. Germline values: CDR1 DFQATT, CDR2 SNEGSKA (reference sequence). In nucleotides, the CDR3 is TGCAGTGCCGGGCGAACCTACTCAGGGGAGCTGTTTTTT. Translated: CSAGRTYSGELFF.